The T cell receptor beta chain described here comes from a study of T cells in Graves' hyperthyroidism and ophthalmopathy. Study details: Any treatment followed the collection of peripheral blood at initial diagnosis.

V lost 1 base, J lost 4 bases, and 10 bases stayed unmatched. CDR1 LGHDT and CDR2 YNNKEL come from the germline V gene (reference sequence). This CDR3 has 17 residues. RNA transcripts yielded amplified TCR beta CDR3 regions. TCR CDR3 underwent first-round RT-PCR with the HTBI primer set. From the multiplex PCR reads, TCRdb called clonotypes with MiXCR, one entry per CDR3 protein. The table records approximately 690,000 distinct CDR3 sequences, less than 25% of them present only once. Ophthalmopathy cases met thresholds of Clinical Activity Score at least 3, NOSPECS grade at least 4 and duration under 3 months.

The TCR was taken from a man under 40 with Graves' ophthalmopathy. The chain employs TRBV3-1 and TRBJ2-1, with 7 bases identical to TRBD2. Sequencing was carried out using blood. The CDR3 reads CASSQVGGVGQYNEQFF. The CDR3 DNA sequence: TGTGCCAGCAGCCAAGTGGGGGGGGTTGGACAATACAATGAGCAGTTCTTC.